The 18 T cell receptor beta chains reported below all come from one sample, sequenced in a study of memory CD8 T cells in hepatitis C reinfection. Profiled with immunoSEQ multiplex PCR; TCRdb holds only in-frame clones, not every one. The sample holds around 45,000 clones, about 88% seen once. As for time point: late/post reinfection, 12 to 24 weeks after detection. The sorted cells went straight to TCR sequencing with no prior in vitro expansion. Sequenced input: naive CD8+ T cells sorted from blood. These receptor sequences come from a man younger than 35 with hepatitis C virus infection.

J is TRBJ2-1 and V is TRBV27; D may be TRBD1 (6 bases). CDR1 is MNHEY and CDR2 is SMNVEV in the germline V gene (reference sequence). The ends were cut back, 5 bases at V and 7 bases at J, with 9 bases in the middle. This CDR3 has 12 amino acids. CDR3 region: CASSERGNEQFF. As DNA, the CDR3 is TGTGCCAGCAGTGAGAGGGGGAATGAGCAGTTCTTC.

This chain uses TRBV7-9 with TRBJ2-5; 8 nucleotides match TRBD1. Matching the DNA end better, TRBJ2-7 makes the J call doubtful. Germline V lookup: CDR1 SEHNR, CDR2 FQNEAQ (reference sequence). The CDR3 spans 17 residues. The CDR3 here is CASSSSRTGINSYEQYF. The CDR3 DNA follows: TGTGCCAGCAGTTCCTCACGGACAGGGATTAACTCCTACGAGCAGTACTTC.

The V and J genes are TRBV7-6 and TRBJ1-2, with TRBD1 matching over 7 bases. The V segment lost 1 base and the J segment 6 bases; nucleotides outside the gene matches: 2. The CDR3 is made up of 13 amino acids. CDR1 and CDR2 (germline): SGHVS, FNYEAQ. In DNA, the CDR3 is TGTGCCAGCAGCTTAGACAGGGGCCATGGCTACACCTTC. Protein sequence: CASSLDRGHGYTF.

This rearrangement joins TRBV2 to TRBJ2-3; D remains ambiguous. Germline values: CDR1 SNHLY, CDR2 FYNNEI. Trimming took 1 base from V and 2 from J, leaving 13 bases between them. This CDR3 is built from 16 residues. CDR3 sequence: CASSEGGFMSTDTQYF. In nucleotides, the CDR3 is TGTGCCAGCAGTGAAGGAGGTTTTATGTCCACAGATACGCAGTATTTT.

This clone was seen a single time. The CDR3 DNA follows: TGCGCCAGCAGCCAATCCTACTCCGGAGAGGGTGAAAAACTGTTTTTT. Residues: CASSQSYSGEGEKLFF. The chain joins TRBV4-3 to TRBJ1-4, with D unclear. Trimming took off 2 bases at V and 7 bases at J, with 17 bases between the two ends. Germline loops: CDR1 LGHNA, CDR2 YSLEER. This CDR3 is 16 amino acids long.

This chain uses TRBV28 with TRBJ2-1; 9 bases match TRBD2. CDR1 and CDR2 (germline): MDHEN, SYDVKM. CDR3 length: 15 residues. J lost 3 bases, V lost 3 bases, and 3 bases had no gene match. The CDR3 region is CASSLGTSSYNEQFF. The CDR3 DNA reads as TGTGCCAGCAGTTTGGGGACTAGCAGCTACAATGAGCAGTTCTTC.

The chain employs TRBV28 and TRBJ2-7; 8 nucleotides agree with TRBD2. The ends lost 4 bases at V and 4 bases at J; junction bases unmatched: 9. The CDR3 contains 15 residues. Germline CDR1 and CDR2: MDHEN and SYDVKM. As DNA, the CDR3 is TGTGCCAGCAGTTGGACGACTAGCGCTTATTACGAGCAGTACTTC. Its protein is CASSWTTSAYYEQYF. The full variable domain, with the rest looked up from reference TRBV28 and TRBJ2-7, is DVKVTQSSRYLVKRTGEKVFLECVQDMDHENMFWYRQDPGLGLRLIYFSYDVKMKEKGDIPEGYSVSREKKERFSLILESASTNQTSMYLCASSWTTSAYYEQYFGPGTRLTVT.

CDR3 sequence: CSVLQASRTYEQYF. For the CDR3, the DNA is TGCAGCGTCCTGCAGGCGTCGAGAACCTACGAGCAGTACTTC. The chain employs TRBV29-1 and TRBJ2-5; D uncertain. The DNA matches TRBJ2-7 better at its end, which makes the J call doubtful. There are 14 residues in the CDR3. Germline CDR1 is SQVTM and CDR2 is ANQGSEA.

The rearrangement joins TRBV11-2 to TRBJ2-7, with D possibly matching TRBD2 (6 bases). Germline assignment: CDR1 SGHAT and CDR2 FQNNGV. Trimming left V 7 bases short and J 6 bases short, with 19 bases between. This CDR3 is 14 amino acids long. The CDR3: CASNEYPGTPEQYF. The DNA for the CDR3 is TGTGCCAGCAACGAATACCCTGGGACTCCCGAGCAGTACTTC.

The V gene is TRBV4-1, the J gene TRBJ2-5, with 13 bases aligning to TRBD2. CDR1 and CDR2 from the germline V gene are MGHRA and YSYEKL. The CDR3 is 17 residues long. The trim removed 0 bases at V and 4 bases at J, leaving 5 bases unmatched. The CDR3 spells CASSQDRTSGRGETQYF. CDR3 sequence (DNA): TGCGCCAGCAGCCAAGATCGGACTAGCGGGAGAGGAGAGACCCAGTACTTC.

The V and J genes are TRBV9 and TRBJ2-1; TRBD2 matches 7 bases. The CDR3 runs to 14 residues. Germline V gene data show CDR1 as SGDLS and CDR2 as YYNGEE. Losses at the gene ends were 5 bases for V and 1 base for J; bases not matched to a gene: 3. CDR3 bases: TGTGCCAGCAGGGGGGGGACTTCCTACAATGAGCAGTTCTTC. It translates to CASRGGTSYNEQFF.

The sample holds one count of this clone. The CDR3 DNA reads as TGTGCCAGCAGCTTAGGCCTGGTACAGGGTCTAGGAAACACCATATATTTT. As protein: CASSLGLVQGLGNTIYF. The genes are TRBV13 and TRBJ1-3; weak D call: TRBD1 (6 bases). The germline V and J ends were trimmed by 0 bases and 4 bases, with 16 bases remaining between them. The CDR3 extends over 17 amino acids. Germline CDR1 and CDR2: PRHDT and FYEKMQ (reference sequence).

The V gene is TRBV20-1, the J gene TRBJ1-1, with D possibly matching TRBD1 (5 bases). Germline lookup yields CDR1 DFQATT and CDR2 SNEGSKA (reference sequence). The CDR3 is 11 residues long. V lost 7 bases and J 4 bases, leaving 10 bases between the germline ends. CDR3 nucleotides: TGCAGTGGACAGCTGAGCACTGAAGCTTTCTTT. Protein product: CSGQLSTEAFF.

Points on this clone: Other DNA sequences from this sample encode an identical CDR3 as well. This rearrangement joins TRBV2 to TRBJ2-1; 11 positions match TRBD2. The germline CDR1 and CDR2 sequences are SNHLY and FYNNEI. V was pared by 6 bases and J by 7 bases, with 5 bases of the junction left unmatched. The CDR3 spans 14 residues. The CDR3 is CASSGTSGRNEQFF. DNA of the CDR3: TGTGCCAGCAGCGGGACTAGCGGCCGAAATGAGCAGTTCTTC.

This chain joins TRBV9 and TRBJ2-7, with a tentative D call TRBD1 (6 bases). CDR1 SGDLS and CDR2 YYNGEE come from the germline V gene. Trimming removed 1 base from V and 2 bases from J, with 7 bases in between. There are 13 residues in the CDR3. CDR3 coding DNA: TGTGCCAGCAGCGTAAGGGGGACCTACGAGCAGTACTTC. Translation: CASSVRGTYEQYF.

V gene TRBV27 combines with J gene TRBJ1-1; D call uncertain. The V and J ends lost 2 bases and 5 bases respectively, with 15 bases between them. Germline values: CDR1 MNHEY, CDR2 SMNVEV (reference sequence). The CDR3 consists of 15 residues. The CDR3 is CASSLGGGSETEAFF. As DNA, the CDR3 is TGTGCCAGCAGTTTAGGAGGAGGTTCGGAGACTGAAGCTTTCTTT.

The chain couples TRBV11-1 to TRBJ2-1; 8 positions match TRBD2. This CDR3 comprises 19 residues. The J segment lost 0 bases and the V segment lost 3 bases, leaving 13 bases of the junction unmatched. Germline CDR1 and CDR2: SGHAT and FQDESV (reference sequence). The CDR3 here is CASSLAGGGASSSYNEQFF. The CDR3 bases are TGTGCCAGCAGCTTGGCGGGGGGCGGAGCCTCTAGCTCCTACAATGAGCAGTTCTTC.

The chain carries TRBV7-9 and TRBJ1-2; possible D gene TRBD1, 6 bases. The V end was cut by 5 bases, the J end by 4 bases, with 17 bases between. This CDR3 is 15 amino acids long. Germline V gene lookup returns CDR1 SEHNR and CDR2 FQNEAQ (reference sequence). The CDR3 is CASSPTGISVYGYTF. The CDR3, as DNA: TGTGCCAGCAGCCCTACAGGGATTTCGGTCTATGGCTACACCTTC.